These 9 T cell receptor beta chains share one sample of origin, sequenced in a study of T cells in Graves' hyperthyroidism and ophthalmopathy. Amplification yielded TCR beta CDR3 regions, with RNA transcripts as the source. Primed by the HTBI set, a first-round RT-PCR was run on the TCR CDR3. One entry per CDR3 protein, called by TCRdb with MiXCR from the multiplex PCR reads. The sample has some 550,000 distinct CDR3 sequences; roughly 16% are singletons. What was sequenced was blood. All receptors come from a woman between 40 and 50 years old with Graves' ophthalmopathy.

The chain combines TRBV7-2 with TRBJ2-1; D is possibly TRBD1 (6 bases). V was clipped by 1 base and J by 4 bases, with 14 bases between them. Looked up from germline, CDR1 is SGHTA and CDR2 is FQGNSA. The CDR3 extends over 16 amino acids. The CDR3 sequence is CASSLEGTNIYNEQFF. CDR3 nucleotides: TGTGCCAGCAGCTTAGAGGGGACAAACATATACAATGAGCAGTTCTTC.

The chain combines TRBV7-9 with TRBJ2-4; D is unclear. Germline V CDR1 and CDR2: SEHNR, FQNEAQ (reference sequence). V shed 1 base and J shed 3 bases, with 10 bases lying between them. This CDR3 comprises 15 residues. CDR3 bases: TGTGCCAGCAGCTTAGGGTCCGCCTTCAAAAACATTCAGTACTTC. This gives the protein CASSLGSAFKNIQYF.

This clonotype was observed at least ten times. The chain carries TRBV3-1 and TRBJ1-5; D is uncertain. CDR1 LGHDT and CDR2 YNNKEL come from the germline V gene (reference sequence). CDR3 size: 14 residues. V lost 3 bases, J lost 4 bases, and 10 bases lay in between. The CDR3 DNA follows: TGTGCCAGCAGCCAGCGTGGGCGGAATCAGCCCCAGCATTTT. Its protein product is CASSQRGRNQPQHF.

This clonotype showed up many times. The rearrangement links TRBV20-1 to TRBJ2-1, with TRBD2 matching over 12 bases. The J segment lost 8 bases and the V segment lost 4 bases, leaving 12 bases of the junction unmatched. The V gene's germline CDR1 is DFQATT and CDR2 SNEGSKA (reference sequence). The CDR3 runs 16 residues. CDR3 sequence reads: CSAIGSGLAGSYEQFF. CDR3 coding DNA: TGCAGTGCTATCGGCTCAGGACTAGCGGGAAGCTATGAGCAGTTCTTC.

This clonotype came up many times. The chain recombines TRBV2 with TRBJ2-5; either TRBD1 or TRBD2 may fit D (5 bases each). With 6 bases removed from V and 6 bases from J, the gap between germline ends came to 14 bases. This CDR3 has 13 residues. In germline, CDR1 is SNHLY, CDR2 FYNNEI. CDR3: CASRNGAAKTQYF. CDR3 in DNA: TGTGCCAGCAGGAACGGGGCAGCCAAGACCCAGTACTTC.

Ten or more counts support this clonotype. The rearrangement joins TRBV11-2 to TRBJ2-1, with 7 bases that match TRBD1. Germline loops: CDR1 SGHAT, CDR2 FQNNGV. The CDR3 is 17 amino acids. Trimming cost V 7 bases and J 1 base; bases outside gene matches: 13. CDR3 DNA sequence: TGTGCCAGCACCGAAGGGGGCGTCCTCCGATCCTACAATGAGCAGTTCTTC. It yields the protein CASTEGGVLRSYNEQFF.

There are many counts of this clonotype. V is TRBV20-1 and J is TRBJ2-5; 13 bases are a match to TRBD2. Trimming took 4 bases from V and 3 from J; bases not matched to a gene: 2. Germline CDR1 DFQATT, CDR2 SNEGSKA (reference sequence). This CDR3 comprises 14 residues. CDR3 DNA sequence: TGCAGTGCTACCGGACTAGCGGGGGAAGAGACCCAGTACTTC. Translating gives CSATGLAGEETQYF.

This clonotype has only one observation. This chain joins TRBV7-2 and TRBJ2-7, with 9 bases lining up with TRBD2. The germline gives CDR1 SGHTA, CDR2 FQGNSA. The CDR3 has 15 residues. The junction had 5 bases not matched to a gene; V was cut back by 0 bases and J by 5 bases. The CDR3 is CASSLASGSFNEQYF. DNA of the CDR3: TGTGCCAGCAGCTTAGCTAGCGGGAGTTTTAACGAGCAGTACTTC.

This clonotype was recorded at least ten times. The chain uses TRBV5-5 and TRBJ2-1; the D gene is possibly TRBD2 (5 bases). Germline CDR1 SGHKS, CDR2 YYEKEE (reference sequence). The V and J ends lost 2 bases and 0 bases respectively, with 9 bases between them. CDR3 length: 15 residues. CDR3 DNA: TGTGCCAGCAGCTTTTCAGCGGCCTCCTACAATGAGCAGTTCTTC. Its protein product is CASSFSAASYNEQFF.